A single TCR beta chain is shown here with its context. The CDR3 runs to 14 residues. In germline, CDR1 is SGHKS, CDR2 YYEKEE (reference sequence). V lost 5 bases to trimming and J lost 11 bases, with 22 bases between them. This specimen belongs to a study of blood T cell repertoires in COVID-19. On the study more broadly: COVID-19 samples from acute and convalescent phases originated in the United States, Italy and Spain. PBMCs, B-cell-depleted T cells, or T cells provided the cDNA or gDNA that made up the material.

Authors' processing steps: Amplification from reference gene primers served as the basis for estimated nucleated cell counts. The repertoire was sequenced with immunoSEQ multiplex PCR; TCRdb's copy has only in-frame clones and lacks some. That table is the source of V, J and clone size, and D and trimming were worked out from the DNA. The data hold over 55,000 clones, with about 84% observed a single time. Sequencing used peripheral blood. This sequence originates from a human donor in a cohort sampled during active COVID-19. The V and J genes are TRBV5-5 and TRBJ1-2, with D possibly TRBD1 on 5 matching bases. For the CDR3, the DNA is TGTGCCAGCAGTTTGAGGAGGGGCGAGGGATTTTACACCTTC. Protein sequence: CASSLRRGEGFYTF.